These 27 T cell receptor beta chains share one sample of origin, sequenced in a study of graft-versus-host responses after intestinal transplantation (dated by TCRdb to the early 2020s). Library prep was done by the immunoSEQ multiplex PCR assay. TCRdb obtained this table from immuneACCESS and retained in-frame rearrangements with V and J assigned. These tables miss some clones; where compared with another copy, unresolved V genes account for less than half of the shortfall, and the remainder is unexplained. The sample table lists about 69,000 clones, 80% to 95% of them with a count of one. 6.5% to 8% of the sample rests with the top ten. This sample comprised bone marrow, obtained around 730 days after intestinal transplantation. The receptors here all came from a human patient who received an intestinal transplant, so some T cells may come from the graft donor.

This clone was recorded once. The V gene is TRBV6-1, the J gene TRBJ2-3; 7 bases map to TRBD2. The CDR3 is 14 amino acids. Germline CDR1 MNHNS, CDR2 SASEGT. Unmatched junction bases numbered 9, after V lost 9 bases and J lost 3 bases. CDR3 DNA sequence: TGTGCCAGTTATGTGGGGGGGGTGACAGATACGCAGTATTTT. Translated: CASYVGGVTDTQYF.

The J gene is TRBJ2-1, the V gene TRBV6-6, with D maybe TRBD2 (5 bases). The CDR3 has 13 residues. Germline V gene lookup returns CDR1 MNHNY and CDR2 SVGAGI (reference sequence). The germline V and J ends were trimmed by 1 base and 6 bases, with 7 bases remaining between them. CDR3 sequence: CASSYYSVNEQFF. For the CDR3, the DNA is TGTGCCAGCAGTTACTATAGCGTCAATGAGCAGTTCTTC.

The chain recombines TRBV4-1 with TRBJ1-6; D may be TRBD1 (6 bases). The CDR3 length is 16 residues. Trimming pared 1 base from V and 10 bases from J, leaving 17 bases between. CDR1 MGHRA and CDR2 YSYEKL come from the germline V gene. For the CDR3, the DNA is TGCGCCAGCAGCCAAGGCGAGGGGGGGGCATGGTCACCCCTCCACTTT. Its translation is CASSQGEGGAWSPLHF.

In this sample, this clone turned up once. The rearrangement uses TRBV9 and TRBJ2-5; 8 nucleotides agree with TRBD2. From germline, CDR1 is SGDLS and CDR2 YYNGEE. CDR3 length equals 14 residues. V dropped 0 bases and J dropped 5; count of bases not matched to a gene: 3. The CDR3 nucleotides are TGTGCCAGCAGCGTAGGGCCGGGGGGGGAGACCCAGTACTTC. This encodes CASSVGPGGETQYF.

CDR3: CASKDYEQYF. CDR3 DNA: TGTGCCAGCAAAGACTACGAGCAGTACTTC. The chain carries TRBV28 and TRBJ2-7, with D unresolved. The CDR3 loop spans 10 amino acids. Germline V gene data show CDR1 as MDHEN and CDR2 as SYDVKM. V shed 7 bases and J shed 3 bases, with 4 bases lying between them.

The rearrangement uses TRBV18 and TRBJ1-4, with TRBD1 matching over 7 bases. V shed 2 bases, J shed 8 bases, and the junction held 5 bases outside the gene matches. Germline CDR1 reads KGHSH; CDR2 reads LQKENI. This CDR3 is 14 amino acids long. This CDR3 is CASSPRGLFEKLFF. The CDR3 region has the DNA TGTGCCAGCTCACCAAGGGGGCTGTTCGAAAAACTGTTTTTT. The full variable domain, completed using reference TRBV18 and TRBJ1-4, is NAGVMQNPRHLVRRRGQEARLRCSPMKGHSHVYWYRQLPEEGLKFMVYLQKENIIDESGMPKERFSAEFPKEGPSILRIQQVVRGDSAAYFCASSPRGLFEKLFFGSGTQLSVL.

The chain is built from TRBV7-9 and TRBJ2-1, with 7 nucleotides matching TRBD2. Germline V gives CDR1 SEHNR, CDR2 FQNEAQ (reference sequence). This CDR3 contains 15 residues. With V trimmed by 5 bases and J by 8 bases, 12 bases remained unmatched. The CDR3 here is CASSPRLAPTDEQFF. The CDR3 nucleotides are TGTGCCAGCAGCCCCCGACTAGCCCCTACAGATGAGCAGTTCTTC.

This chain connects TRBV19 to TRBJ1-6; no reliable D call. Trimming pared 0 bases from V and 10 bases from J, leaving 13 bases between. The CDR3 is 15 amino acids. Germline CDR1 reads LNHDA; CDR2 reads SQIVND (reference sequence). The CDR3 nucleotides are TGTGCCAGTAGTATAGAATGGGGAGGTGGGTCACCCCTCCACTTT. Protein: CASSIEWGGGSPLHF.

V is TRBV6-5 and J is TRBJ1-3; 11 positions agree with TRBD1. CDR1 MNHEY and CDR2 SVGAGI come from the germline V gene. The junction had 8 bases not matched to a gene; V was cut back by 9 bases and J by 4 bases. The CDR3 is made up of 15 amino acids. The CDR3 spells CASRTGGISGNTIYF. In DNA, the CDR3 is TGTGCCAGTCGGACAGGGGGCATCTCCGGAAACACCATATATTTT.

J is TRBJ2-1 and V is TRBV9; 13 bases map to TRBD2. Looked up from germline, CDR1 is SGDLS and CDR2 is YYNGEE. The J segment lost 6 bases and the V segment lost 3 bases, leaving 3 bases of the junction unmatched. This CDR3 region has 15 residues. The CDR3 coding sequence is TGTGCCAGCAGCGCCCGGACTAGCGGGGGCAATGAGCAGTTCTTC. Its translation is CASSARTSGGNEQFF.

This clone was detected once. The chain couples TRBV27 to TRBJ2-1; a weak D match, TRBD1 (5 bases). The CDR3 is 14 residues long. Germline values: CDR1 MNHEY, CDR2 SMNVEV (reference sequence). V was clipped by 8 bases and J by 7 bases, with 18 bases between them. CDR3 sequence (DNA): TGTGCCAGCGGGGCAGCCGAAGAGGTAAATGAGCAGTTCTTC. It specifies CASGAAEEVNEQFF.

This chain connects TRBV6-5 to TRBJ1-1, with D possibly being TRBD1 (5 bases). Trimming took off 0 bases at V and 10 bases at J, with 12 bases between the two ends. The CDR3 runs 13 residues. Germline loops: CDR1 MNHEY, CDR2 SVGAGI. The CDR3 loop is CASSYSWGSGAFF. CDR3 coding DNA: TGTGCCAGCAGTTACTCTTGGGGGAGTGGAGCTTTCTTT.

This sequence joins TRBV9 and TRBJ2-1; TRBD2 agrees at 13 bases. The V segment lost 3 bases and the J segment 0 bases; nucleotides outside the gene matches: 0. Germline assignment: CDR1 SGDLS and CDR2 YYNGEE. The CDR3 is 16 amino acids. The CDR3 region is CASSGTSGSSYNEQFF. The CDR3 nucleotides read TGTGCCAGCAGCGGGACTAGCGGGAGCTCCTACAATGAGCAGTTCTTC.

The chain employs TRBV5-1 and TRBJ2-5, with 9 bases lining up with TRBD1. CDR3 length equals 16 residues. V was clipped by 9 bases and J by 5 bases; unmatched bases: 17. CDR1 and CDR2 from the germline V gene are SGHRS and YFSETQ. The CDR3 DNA follows: TGCGCCACCCATCCCCGGGGGACAGGGTTTACGGAGACCCAGTACTTC. Protein: CATHPRGTGFTETQYF.

A single count supports this clone. This CDR3 is CASSLAGVRSEQFF. Here the CDR3 DNA reads TGCGCCAGCAGTTTAGCGGGAGTTCGGAGTGAGCAGTTCTTC. The rearrangement joins TRBV10-2 to TRBJ2-1, with TRBD2 identical over 9 bases. The CDR3 sequence is 14 residues long. Germline assignment: CDR1 WSHSY and CDR2 SAAADI. The ends lost 5 bases at V and 9 bases at J; junction bases unmatched: 8.

This chain joins TRBV7-6 and TRBJ2-5; D unresolved. CDR1 is SGHVS and CDR2 is FNYEAQ in the germline V gene. Trimming left V 2 bases short and J 5 bases short, with 3 bases between. CDR3 size: 11 residues. CDR3 sequence reads: CASSLYETQYF. CDR3 bases: TGTGCCAGCAGCTTATACGAGACCCAGTACTTC.

This clone has just one count. The rearrangement uses TRBV4-2 and TRBJ2-4, with 7 nucleotides matching TRBD2. CDR3 size: 15 residues. With V trimmed by 0 bases and J by 8 bases, 7 bases remained unmatched. The germline CDR1 and CDR2 sequences are LGHNA and YNFKEQ. The CDR3 sequence: CASSQDRGGYDIQYF. DNA of the CDR3: TGTGCCAGCAGCCAAGATAGGGGAGGGTATGACATTCAGTACTTC.

V is TRBV10-1 and J is TRBJ2-1, with 11 positions matching TRBD2. The CDR3 totals 15 residues. Germline assignment: CDR1 WNHNN and CDR2 SYGVQD (reference sequence). After removal of 3 bases from V and 7 bases from J, the junction contained 5 bases not matched to a gene. The CDR3 protein is CASSDLAGGGNEQFF. The CDR3 DNA is TGCGCCAGCAGTGATCTAGCGGGGGGTGGGAATGAGCAGTTCTTC.

This chain uses TRBV9 with TRBJ2-7; the D is unclear. The CDR3 loop spans 13 amino acids. V shed 2 bases and J shed 3 bases, with 9 bases lying between them. Germline V gives CDR1 SGDLS, CDR2 YYNGEE. For the CDR3, the DNA is TGTGCCAGCAGCGTGGATTCCGACTACGAGCAGTACTTC. It encodes CASSVDSDYEQYF.

This clone was picked up one time. V usage is TRBV5-6 and J usage is TRBJ2-5; D is ambiguous. The CDR3 is made up of 15 amino acids. Germline loops: CDR1 SGHDT, CDR2 YYEEEE. Trimming shortened V by 1 base and J by 0 bases, and 10 bases separated the two germline ends. The CDR3 protein is CASSLSTEYQETQYF. The CDR3 coding sequence is TGTGCCAGCAGCTTGAGTACAGAGTACCAAGAGACCCAGTACTTC.

The CDR3: CASSPSGASSYNEQFF. The CDR3 DNA reads as TGTGCCAGCAGCCCGAGCGGGGCTAGCTCCTACAATGAGCAGTTCTTC. V is TRBV7-3 and J is TRBJ2-1; 7 nucleotides line up with TRBD2. The CDR3 is 16 amino acids. The V gene's germline CDR1 is SGHTA and CDR2 FQGTGA. The junction had 7 bases not matched to a gene; V was cut back by 5 bases and J by 0 bases.

The J gene is TRBJ2-7, the V gene TRBV6-5; D gene uncertain. The CDR3 contains 11 residues. With 2 bases removed from V and 3 bases from J, the gap between germline ends came to 2 bases. Germline CDR1 reads MNHEY; CDR2 reads SVGAGI. DNA of the CDR3: TGTGCCAGCAGTTACCGCTACGAGCAGTACTTC. Amino acids: CASSYRYEQYF.

This chain uses TRBV15 with TRBJ2-7; no clear D. V was cut by 0 bases and J by 0 bases, with 6 bases left in between. This CDR3 has 14 amino acids. Germline lookup yields CDR1 LNHNV and CDR2 YYDKDF (reference sequence). The CDR3 nucleotides are TGTGCCACCAGCAGAGACTCCTACTCCTACGAGCAGTACTTC. Translating gives CATSRDSYSYEQYF.

The J gene is TRBJ2-7, the V gene TRBV12-5; no clear D gene. CDR1 is LGHNT and CDR2 is FRNRAP in the germline V gene. Trimming took off 4 bases at V and 2 bases at J, with 0 bases between the two ends. The CDR3 runs 10 residues. DNA of the CDR3: TGTGCTAGTGGTTCCTACGAGCAGTACTTC. Amino acid sequence: CASGSYEQYF.

CDR3 DNA sequence: TGTGCCAGCAGCCCCCAGACAGGGGGCACAGATACGCAGTATTTT. As protein: CASSPQTGGTDTQYF. The gene calls are TRBV5-4 and TRBJ2-3; 8 bases map to TRBD1. This CDR3 has 15 amino acids. V lost 4 bases and J lost 1; bases outside the gene matches: 5. Germline CDR1 is SGHNT and CDR2 is YYREEE (reference sequence).

The J gene is TRBJ1-1, the V gene TRBV6-5; 11 bases align to TRBD1. This CDR3 contains 13 residues. J was trimmed by 4 bases and V by 6 bases; bases with no gene match: 1. Germline CDR1 and CDR2: MNHEY and SVGAGI. The CDR3 nucleotides read TGTGCCAGCAGGGGACAGGGGGGCACTGAAGCTTTCTTT. Translated, it gives CASRGQGGTEAFF.

This rearrangement joins TRBV27 to TRBJ1-4; tentative D call: TRBD1 (6 bases). The CDR3 is 20 residues long. Trimming left V 8 bases short and J 6 bases short, with 34 bases between. Germline V CDR1 and CDR2: MNHEY, SMNVEV (reference sequence). CDR3 region: CASSPSAFDRRPSQDEKLFF. CDR3 coding DNA: TGTGCCAGCTCCCCTTCGGCATTTGACAGGCGACCCAGCCAGGATGAAAAACTGTTTTTT.